This T cell receptor beta chain was recorded in a study of T cells in localized non-small cell lung cancer. General study results and limits: Tumor trailed uninvolved adjacent lung in T cell clonality, which peaked there. A higher density of T cells in blood coincided with extended overall survival. Detection in adjacent lung was observed for a median 57 of the top 100 tumor clones.

Of note for this clone: As yet, its antigen is unknown.

TCRdb keeps only in-frame clones here, not all; method: immunoSEQ multiplex PCR. The sample holds about 52,000 clones, more than 85% seen once. The germline gives CDR1 SGDLS, CDR2 YYNGEE. This CDR3 spans 18 amino acids. Trimming at V came to 0 bases and at J to 9 bases, leaving 11 bases not matched to a gene. This receptor was identified in a female donor with stage II lung adenocarcinoma. Material: PBMCs, obtained before any cancer treatment. The V and J genes are TRBV9 and TRBJ2-1; the match to TRBD2 covers 14 bases. CDR3 sequence reads: CASSVAPTGLAGDREQFF. The CDR3 DNA reads TGTGCCAGCAGCGTAGCCCCTACGGGACTAGCGGGGGATCGTGAGCAGTTCTTC.